The sequence of this T cell receptor beta chain was determined in a study of T cells after yellow fever vaccination. Study at large: SMART-Seq v4 Ultra Low Input prepared libraries from low-cell fractions. Study-wide results and caveats: Subsequent booster samples again held most clones from primary vaccination (96% CD4, over 80% CD8).

As regards this clonotype: The target antigen is unknown.

Template switching with 5'RACE generated the TCR cDNA and added a universal primer site and UMIs. TCRdb re-called the 5' RACE reads through MiXCR, storing one row per CDR3 protein. The sample shows hundreds of thousands of distinct CDR3 sequences, approximately 9% of them seen only once. This TCR came from a man younger than 35 who received the YFV17D yellow fever vaccine. The specimen was PBMCs, collected on the day of the first yellow fever vaccination.

CDR3 sequence: CASSLEQEAFF. CDR3 nucleotides: TGTGCCAGCAGTTTGGAACAGGAAGCTTTCTTT. The V and J genes are TRBV12-3 or TRBV12-4 and TRBJ1-1; D gene uncertain. Trimming cost V 3 bases and J 8 bases, with 7 bases left between them. This CDR3 is 11 amino acids long.